The clone carrying this T cell receptor (beta chain) was seen once. This entry comes from a study of human thymus T cells. Trimming took off 1 base at V and 8 bases at J, with 20 bases between the two ends. The CDR3 sequence is 16 residues long. CDR1 is MRHNA and CDR2 is SNTAGT in the germline V gene. This table comes from immunoSEQ multiplex PCR, and its TCRdb copy is limited to in-frame clones, with some not included. The sample consists of about 46,000 clones, approximately 95% of them appearing once. The source of this sequence is a girl under three years old with a congenital heart defect but otherwise immunologically healthy. Sequencing was performed on blood. V gene TRBV6-4 combines with J gene TRBJ1-2, with D hard to call. CDR3 coding DNA: TGTGCCAGCAGTGACTTCAGTGGCAGAACTTATTTCGGCTACACCTTC. Its translation is CASSDFSGRTYFGYTF.